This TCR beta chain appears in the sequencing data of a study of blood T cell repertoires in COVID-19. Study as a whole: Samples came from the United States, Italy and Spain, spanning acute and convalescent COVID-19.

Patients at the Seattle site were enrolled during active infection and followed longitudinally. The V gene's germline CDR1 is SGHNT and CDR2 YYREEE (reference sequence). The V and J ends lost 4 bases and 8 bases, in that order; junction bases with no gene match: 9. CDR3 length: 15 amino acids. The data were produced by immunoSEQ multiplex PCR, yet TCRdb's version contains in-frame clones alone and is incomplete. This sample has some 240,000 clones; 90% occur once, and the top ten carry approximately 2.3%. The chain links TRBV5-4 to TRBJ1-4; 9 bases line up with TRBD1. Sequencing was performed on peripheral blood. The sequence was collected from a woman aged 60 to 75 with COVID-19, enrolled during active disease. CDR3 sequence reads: CASSHPDRGREKLFF. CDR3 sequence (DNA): TGTGCCAGCAGCCATCCGGACAGGGGAAGGGAAAAACTGTTTTTT.